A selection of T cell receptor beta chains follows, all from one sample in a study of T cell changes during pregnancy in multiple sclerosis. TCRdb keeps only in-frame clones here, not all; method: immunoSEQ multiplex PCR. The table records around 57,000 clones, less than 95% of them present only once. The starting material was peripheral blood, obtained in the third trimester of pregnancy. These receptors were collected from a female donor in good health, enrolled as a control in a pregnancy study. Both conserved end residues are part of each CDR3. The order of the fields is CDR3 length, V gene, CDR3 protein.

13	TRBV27	CASRDRGKNEQFF
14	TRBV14	CASSQDLGGTEAFF
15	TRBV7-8	CASSPRGLTYNEQFF
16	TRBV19	CARYDRGSSYNSPLHF
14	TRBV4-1	CASSQRPIGQPQHF
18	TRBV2	CASSERLAGGWSYNEQFF
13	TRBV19	CASSYQQGVGYTF
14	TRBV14	CASSQVGRDDEQYF
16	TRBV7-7	CASSLAGLSGANVLTF
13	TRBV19	CASIGTVNEKLFF
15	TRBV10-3	CAISETGDPIYGYTF
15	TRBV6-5	CASSPGLASTGELFF
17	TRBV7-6	CASSSPWTGRVTGELFF
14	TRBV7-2	CASSRDGETYEQYF
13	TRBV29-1	CSGSTGSPYEQYF